These 9 T cell receptor beta chains share one sample of origin, sequenced in a study of blood T cell repertoires in COVID-19. The protocol was immunoSEQ multiplex PCR, while the TCRdb copy is restricted to in-frame clones and leaves out a portion. There are approximately 210,000 clones in the sample; roughly 82% occur only once, and over 9.5% lies in the top ten. Sequencing was performed on PBMCs or T cells enriched from blood (not recorded which). The source of these receptors is a man in his forties who had recovered from COVID-19.

This chain uses TRBV5-1 with TRBJ1-3; the D gene is possibly TRBD1 (5 bases). The CDR3 totals 16 residues. Germline lookup yields CDR1 SGHRS and CDR2 YFSETQ. Trimming removed 2 bases at V and 0 bases at J, with 12 bases between. DNA for the CDR3: TGCGCCAGCAGCTTTTCCGGGGGACTCTCTGGAAACACCATATATTTT. Residues: CASSFSGGLSGNTIYF.

Remarks on this clone: The same CDR3 arises from other DNA sequences in this sample as well. J is TRBJ1-1 and V is TRBV29-1, with 7 bases aligning to TRBD1. The length of the CDR3 is 13 residues. The V gene end was trimmed by 1 base and the J gene end by 4 bases; junction bases not matched to a gene: 3. Germline assignment: CDR1 SQVTM and CDR2 ANQGSEA. CDR3 residues: CSVEGQGGTEAFF. CDR3 nucleotide sequence: TGCAGCGTTGAAGGACAGGGCGGCACTGAAGCTTTCTTT.

The chain employs TRBV28 and TRBJ2-1; a possible D gene is TRBD2 (5 bases). V was clipped by 5 bases and J by 12 bases, with 8 bases between them. In germline, CDR1 is MDHEN, CDR2 SYDVKM. The CDR3 extends over 10 amino acids. Here the CDR3 reads CASSIRGQFF. The DNA for the CDR3 is TGTGCCAGCAGTATCCGGGGGCAGTTCTTC.

This chain connects TRBV19 to TRBJ2-1; 7 bases agree with TRBD2. Germline-derived CDR1 and CDR2 are LNHDA and SQIVND (reference sequence). This CDR3 is 15 amino acids long. V lost 5 bases to trimming and J lost 4 bases; unmatched junction nucleotides: 8. CDR3 region: CASSLLASGYNEQFF. The CDR3 DNA is TGTGCCAGTAGTTTGTTGGCTAGCGGATACAATGAGCAGTTCTTC.

The J gene is TRBJ2-6, the V gene TRBV2, with TRBD1 matching over 11 bases. This CDR3 is 19 amino acids long. Germline-derived CDR1 and CDR2 are SNHLY and FYNNEI. After removal of 6 bases from V and 2 bases from J, the junction contained 12 bases not matched to a gene. The DNA of the CDR3 is TGTGCCAGCAGACGGCGGGAGGACAGGGGGCTGACTGGGGCCAACGTCCTGACTTTC. Its translation: CASRRREDRGLTGANVLTF.

V gene TRBV4-3 combines with J gene TRBJ1-4; D unclear. V shed 4 bases and J shed 0 bases, with 12 bases lying between them. The CDR3 loop spans 16 amino acids. CDR1 LGHNA and CDR2 YSLEER come from the germline V gene. The chain's CDR3 is CASSRYYPATNEKLFF. CDR3 coding DNA: TGCGCCAGCAGCCGCTACTACCCGGCAACTAATGAAAAACTGTTTTTT.

The DNA for the CDR3 is TGTGCCAGTAGTATGTGGGGCGACCTCAGGGGGGCTTCACCCCTCCACTTT. This encodes CASSMWGDLRGASPLHF. This sequence joins TRBV19 and TRBJ1-6, with TRBD1 matching over 7 bases. Trimming removed 3 bases from V and 9 bases from J; junction bases left unmatched: 14. The CDR3 totals 17 residues. Per germline, CDR1 LNHDA and CDR2 SQIVND (reference sequence).

This clone was seen a single time. J is TRBJ1-5 and V is TRBV3-1 (or the pseudogene TRBV3-2); TRBD1 aligns across 8 bases. The germline V gene has CDR1 LGHDT and CDR2 YNNKEL (reference sequence). Trimming removed 4 bases from V and 0 bases from J; junction bases left unmatched: 11. The CDR3 has 18 amino acids. The CDR3 DNA is TGTGCCAGCAGCCCGAATGCCCCAGGACAGGGTAGCAATCAGCCCCAGCATTTT. It encodes CASSPNAPGQGSNQPQHF.

V gene TRBV27 combines with J gene TRBJ2-3; D is ambiguous. V was clipped by 4 bases and J by 2 bases, with 10 bases between them. Germline V CDR1 and CDR2: MNHEY, SMNVEV (reference sequence). The CDR3 loop spans 14 amino acids. The CDR3 DNA follows: TGTGCCAGCAGTTCTCTGGGCGTCACAGATACGCAGTATTTT. It specifies CASSSLGVTDTQYF.